The next 32 T cell receptor beta chains were all read from a single sample in a study of cytotoxic CD8 clonotypes in ibrutinib-treated CLL. Generated by immunoSEQ multiplex PCR, the TCRdb table keeps only in-frame clones and is missing some. The data show about 68,000 clones, 65% to 85% seen once. Sample: PBMCs, taken at disease progression, from a patient treated with ibrutinib. Receptor source: a human donor with chronic lymphocytic leukemia.

The chain employs TRBV6-6 and TRBJ2-1; D unclear. The ends were cut back, 7 bases at V and 9 bases at J, with 22 bases in the middle. Germline-derived CDR1 and CDR2 are MNHNY and SVGAGI (reference sequence). This CDR3 has 15 amino acids. CDR3: CASKRMHLTSGEQFF. The CDR3 DNA reads as TGTGCCAGCAAGCGTATGCATTTAACATCGGGTGAGCAGTTCTTC.

This chain uses TRBV5-1 with TRBJ1-1; TRBD1 agrees at 8 bases. The CDR3 is 16 residues long. From germline, CDR1 is SGHRS and CDR2 YFSETQ. The ends lost 6 bases at V and 1 base at J; junction bases unmatched: 11. The CDR3 is CASIYLRGQRNTEAFF. As DNA, the CDR3 is TGCGCCAGCATTTATCTCAGGGGGCAAAGGAACACTGAAGCTTTCTTT.

The CDR3 nucleotides read TGCGCCATCCGGGGACAGGGGGCAGACGAGCAGTACTTC. It specifies CAIRGQGADEQYF. The gene calls are TRBV10-2 and TRBJ2-7, with TRBD1 matching 12 bases. CDR1 WSHSY and CDR2 SAAADI come from the germline V gene. The CDR3 extends over 13 amino acids. The ends lost 10 bases at V and 5 bases at J; junction bases unmatched: 6.

The table lists this clone with a count of one. The rearrangement joins TRBV5-1 to TRBJ2-3; TRBD1 is a possible D gene (7 bases). There are 16 residues in the CDR3. The V end was cut by 0 bases, the J end by 1 base, with 12 bases between. CDR1 SGHRS and CDR2 YFSETQ come from the germline V gene. DNA of the CDR3: TGCGCCAGCAGCTTGGAACTCAGGGGGGGCACAGATACGCAGTATTTT. Its protein product is CASSLELRGGTDTQYF.

This rearrangement joins TRBV18 to TRBJ1-6; D remains unclear. The CDR3 covers 16 residues. Trimming removed 0 bases at V and 0 bases at J, with 6 bases between. Germline V gene sequence: CDR1 KGHSH, CDR2 LQKENI. The CDR3 DNA sequence: TGTGCCAGCTCACCACCTCGGAGCTCCTATAATTCACCCCTCCACTTT. Its translation: CASSPPRSSYNSPLHF.

The chain has TRBV29-1 and TRBJ2-1, with D possibly being TRBD1 or TRBD2 (5 bases each). Germline-derived CDR1 and CDR2 are SQVTM and ANQGSEA. Deletions cut 1 base from V and 9 bases from J, with 13 bases between. The CDR3 has 13 amino acids. CDR3 DNA: TGCAGCGTTGAAGGGTTGAGGGGTGGTGAGCAGTTCTTC. Translating it yields CSVEGLRGGEQFF.

V and J are TRBV12-5 and TRBJ1-5, with D perhaps matching TRBD1 (6 bases). The CDR3 length is 16 residues. Looked up from germline, CDR1 is LGHNT and CDR2 is FRNRAP. Trimming removed 1 base at V and 4 bases at J, with 14 bases between. In DNA, the CDR3 is TGTGCTAGTGGTTTGGGGGGCAGGGGAGGAAATCAGCCCCAGCATTTT. Amino acids: CASGLGGRGGNQPQHF.

This clone was observed a single time. The V call is TRBV4-1, the J call TRBJ2-5, with 8 positions matching TRBD1. Germline assignment: CDR1 MGHRA and CDR2 YSYEKL. J was trimmed by 5 bases and V by 4 bases; bases with no gene match: 15. CDR3 length equals 17 residues. The CDR3 DNA reads as TGCGCCAGCAGCCTAAATATACAAACGACAGGGGCCGAGACCCAGTACTTC. It codes for CASSLNIQTTGAETQYF.

CDR3 sequence: CASSRNGQGRTEAFF. CDR3 bases: TGCGCCAGCAGCCGCAACGGACAGGGAAGAACTGAAGCTTTCTTT. This chain links TRBV10-2 with TRBJ1-1; 8 nucleotides match TRBD1. Germline V lookup: CDR1 WSHSY, CDR2 SAAADI. With 6 bases clipped from V and 5 bases from J, the junction kept 11 bases outside the gene matches. CDR3 length: 15 amino acids.

For the CDR3, the DNA is TGTGCCATCAGTGGGATAGCGGGGGGTCGCACAGATACGCAGTATTTT. Its protein is CAISGIAGGRTDTQYF. This chain links TRBV10-3 with TRBJ2-3; 10 bases are a match to TRBD2. The V gene end was trimmed by 4 bases and the J gene end by 1 base; junction bases not matched to a gene: 5. The CDR3 spans 16 residues. Germline loops: CDR1 ENHRY, CDR2 SYGVKD.

The V call is TRBV28, the J call TRBJ1-5; TRBD1 agrees at 9 bases. This CDR3 is 13 amino acids long. V lost 6 bases to trimming and J lost 5 bases; unmatched junction nucleotides: 2. The germline CDR1 and CDR2 sequences are MDHEN and SYDVKM. Written as DNA, the CDR3 is TGTGCCAGCAGCGGGACAGGGTATCAGCCCCAGCATTTT. It specifies CASSGTGYQPQHF.

On this clone: Other DNA sequences from this sample encode an identical CDR3 as well. The V gene is TRBV5-1, the J gene TRBJ1-1; 8 bases map to TRBD1. The V gene's germline CDR1 is SGHRS and CDR2 YFSETQ. With 0 bases clipped from V and 5 bases from J, the junction kept 3 bases outside the gene matches. There are 14 residues in the CDR3. CDR3 sequence: CASSLGQGRTEAFF. In DNA form, the CDR3 reads TGCGCCAGCAGCTTGGGACAGGGGCGAACTGAAGCTTTCTTT. Complete variable domain (other parts from reference TRBV5-1 and TRBJ1-1): KAGVTQTPRYLIKTRGQQVTLSCSPISGHRSVSWYQQTPGQGLQFLFEYFSETQRNKGNFPGRFSGRQFSNSRSEMNVSTLELGDSALYLCASSLGQGRTEAFFGQGTRLTVV.

The V and J genes are TRBV28 and TRBJ2-7; D gene ambiguous. This CDR3 is 10 amino acids long. Per germline, CDR1 MDHEN and CDR2 SYDVKM. Trimming cost V 7 bases and J 9 bases, with 10 bases left between them. CDR3 in amino acids: CASTVDRQYF. The CDR3 DNA reads TGTGCCAGCACCGTCGACCGGCAGTACTTC.

V gene TRBV25-1 combines with J gene TRBJ1-1; 8 positions agree with TRBD1. CDR3 length: 15 residues. With V trimmed by 1 base and J by 8 bases, 9 bases remained unmatched. CDR1 and CDR2 (germline): MGHDK, SYGVNS. The CDR3 loop reads CASSESPRGQPEAFF. CDR3 nucleotide sequence: TGTGCCAGCAGTGAATCCCCCAGGGGGCAGCCAGAAGCTTTCTTT.

The chain joins TRBV5-8 to TRBJ2-1; 8 nucleotides match TRBD1. From germline, CDR1 is SGHTS and CDR2 YDEGEE. CDR3 length: 15 amino acids. V was clipped by 3 bases and J by 4 bases; unmatched bases: 6. DNA for the CDR3: TGTGCCAGCAGCTCAGGGACAGGCCGATACAATGAGCAGTTCTTC. Amino acid sequence: CASSSGTGRYNEQFF. Full variable domain (remainder filled in from reference TRBV5-8 and TRBJ2-1): EAGVTQSPTHLIKTRGQQATLRCSPISGHTSVYWYQQALGLGLQFLLWYDEGEERNRGNFPPRFSGRQFPNYSSELNVNALELEDSALYLCASSSGTGRYNEQFFGPGTRLTVL.

The chain links TRBV29-1 to TRBJ2-3; TRBD2 is a possible D gene (5 bases). The CDR3 runs to 14 residues. V lost 6 bases, J lost 4 bases, and 17 bases lay in between. Germline CDR1 reads SQVTM; CDR2 reads ANQGSEA. The DNA of the CDR3 is TGCAGCGTCAAGAGCGGCTCACCTTCAGATACGCAGTATTTT. It yields the protein CSVKSGSPSDTQYF.

The chain links TRBV19 to TRBJ2-5, with D unclear. CDR1 LNHDA and CDR2 SQIVND come from the germline V gene (reference sequence). The V end lost 5 bases, the J end lost 3 bases, and 13 bases lay between the germline ends. This CDR3 spans 14 amino acids. The CDR3, as DNA: TGTGCCAGTAGTCCCCGCCTTCTGAAAGAGACCCAGTACTTC. Translated, it gives CASSPRLLKETQYF.

The gene calls are TRBV7-9 and TRBJ1-4; maybe TRBD1 (6 bases). V lost 7 bases, J lost 8 bases, and 20 bases lay in between. This CDR3 has 15 amino acids. From germline, CDR1 is SEHNR and CDR2 FQNEAQ (reference sequence). The CDR3: CASNPGRGQGEKLFF. The CDR3 DNA sequence: TGTGCCAGCAACCCCGGCAGGGGTCAGGGAGAAAAACTGTTTTTT.

CDR3 bases: TGTGCCTGGAGTGGGGCGGGAGGGTCCCAGTACAATGAGCAGTTCTTC. Translation: CAWSGAGGSQYNEQFF. This chain joins TRBV30 and TRBJ2-1, with 9 bases aligning to TRBD2. The germline CDR1 and CDR2 sequences are GTSNPN and SVGIG (reference sequence). V shed 1 base and J 4 bases; nucleotides not matched to a gene: 8. This CDR3 has 16 residues.

The rearrangement joins TRBV9 to TRBJ1-1; D gene uncertain. Trimming left V 0 bases short and J 0 bases short, with 9 bases between. The CDR3 extends over 15 amino acids. CDR1 and CDR2 from the germline V gene are SGDLS and YYNGEE. The CDR3 loop reads CASSVEGGLNTEAFF. CDR3 DNA sequence: TGTGCCAGCAGCGTAGAAGGAGGACTGAACACTGAAGCTTTCTTT.

This clone was found a few times. This chain joins TRBV10-3 and TRBJ2-2; D gene uncertain. Trimming pared 3 bases from V and 5 bases from J, leaving 7 bases between. Germline V lookup: CDR1 ENHRY, CDR2 SYGVKD. The CDR3 sequence is 13 residues long. The CDR3 DNA follows: TGTGCCATCAGTGACGATTCGACCGGGGAGCTGTTTTTT. This codes for CAISDDSTGELFF.

This clone turned up a few times. The gene calls are TRBV25-1 and TRBJ2-7; 8 positions match TRBD2. V shed 6 bases and J 4 bases; nucleotides not matched to a gene: 17. The germline gives CDR1 MGHDK, CDR2 SYGVNS. This CDR3 has 17 amino acids. The CDR3 DNA reads as TGTGCCAGCAGCGAGAGTGTTTCGGGAGGGCCGATTTACGAGCAGTACTTC. It encodes CASSESVSGGPIYEQYF.

This chain uses TRBV19 with TRBJ2-1; TRBD1 matches 11 bases. The trim removed 0 bases at V and 3 bases at J, leaving 1 base unmatched. The CDR3 contains 16 residues. Germline loops: CDR1 LNHDA, CDR2 SQIVND (reference sequence). The CDR3 here is CASSIDGTGGYNEQFF. For the CDR3, the DNA is TGTGCCAGTAGTATAGATGGGACAGGGGGCTACAATGAGCAGTTCTTC. The full variable domain, with the rest looked up from reference TRBV19 and TRBJ2-1, is DGGITQSPKYLFRKEGQNVTLSCEQNLNHDAMYWYRQDPGQGLRLIYYSQIVNDFQKGDIAEGYSVSREKKESFPLTVTSAQKNPTAFYLCASSIDGTGGYNEQFFGPGTRLTVL.

This chain joins TRBV11-2 and TRBJ1-1; no clear D. CDR1 and CDR2 from the germline V gene are SGHAT and FQNNGV. The CDR3 length is 12 residues. Trimming pared 3 bases from V and 5 bases from J, leaving 7 bases between. The CDR3 DNA follows: TGTGCCAGCAGCTTTTGGCAGACTGAAGCTTTCTTT. Translating gives CASSFWQTEAFF.

The chain has TRBV5-6 and TRBJ1-1, with 7 bases identical to TRBD1. V lost 4 bases to trimming and J lost 10 bases; unmatched junction nucleotides: 7. CDR1 is SGHDT, CDR2 YYEEEE, per germline. This CDR3 is 12 amino acids long. This CDR3 is CASSLGQVVAFF. Written as DNA, the CDR3 is TGTGCCAGCAGCCTAGGACAGGTGGTAGCTTTCTTT.

This sequence joins TRBV7-9 and TRBJ1-2; TRBD1 agrees at 8 bases. Unmatched junction bases numbered 3, after V lost 3 bases and J lost 6 bases. The CDR3 covers 13 residues. CDR1 is SEHNR and CDR2 is FQNEAQ in the germline V gene (reference sequence). CDR3: CASSLDRVDGYTF. The CDR3 DNA sequence: TGTGCCAGCAGCTTGGACAGGGTTGATGGCTACACCTTC.

The chain recombines TRBV18 with TRBJ2-6; D is undetermined. V lost 4 bases and J 0 bases, leaving 16 bases between the germline ends. Germline V gene data show CDR1 as KGHSH and CDR2 as LQKENI. CDR3 length: 18 amino acids. Written as DNA, the CDR3 is TGTGCCAGCTCACTGGTGAGGACCGCGACCTCTGGGGCCAACGTCCTGACTTTC. Translation gives CASSLVRTATSGANVLTF.

The chain recombines TRBV7-7 with TRBJ2-1; no definite D call. Per the germline V gene, CDR1 is SSHAT and CDR2 is FNYEAQ (reference sequence). Deletions cut 0 bases from V and 2 bases from J, with 8 bases between. This CDR3 has 15 residues. The CDR3: CASSLALATYNEQFF. In nucleotides, the CDR3 is TGTGCCAGCAGCTTAGCCCTGGCCACCTACAATGAGCAGTTCTTC.

This chain links TRBV5-1 with TRBJ1-3; weak D call: TRBD1 (5 bases). The CDR3 spans 17 residues. Trimming pared 0 bases from V and 0 bases from J, leaving 13 bases between. CDR1 is SGHRS, CDR2 YFSETQ, per germline. The CDR3, as DNA: TGCGCCAGCAGCTTGGGAGGCAGGACAAACTCTGGAAACACCATATATTTT. It specifies CASSLGGRTNSGNTIYF.

The chain joins TRBV7-8 to TRBJ2-2; D perhaps matches TRBD1 (5 bases). Germline V gives CDR1 SGHVS, CDR2 FQNEAQ. The CDR3 is 14 residues long. V was trimmed by 5 bases and J by 1 base, leaving 8 bases between them. The CDR3 DNA reads as TGTGCCAGCAGCCCCCAGGGGAACACCGGGGAGCTGTTTTTT. Residues: CASSPQGNTGELFF. Full variable domain (rest looked up from reference TRBV7-8 and TRBJ2-2): GAGVSQSPRYKVAKRGQDVALRCDPISGHVSLFWYQQALGQGPEFLTYFQNEAQLDKSGLPSDRFFAERPEGSVSTLKIQRTQQEDSAVYLCASSPQGNTGELFFGEGSRLTVL.

V usage is TRBV25-1 and J usage is TRBJ1-5; no clear D gene. V lost 2 bases to trimming and J lost 6 bases, with 5 bases between them. CDR3 size: 12 residues. Germline CDR1 and CDR2: MGHDK and SYGVNS. CDR3 protein: CASSEGVQPQHF. CDR3 nucleotide sequence: TGTGCCAGCAGTGAAGGCGTTCAGCCCCAGCATTTT.

The chain is built from TRBV18 and TRBJ1-1; 8 positions match TRBD1. Germline V gene data show CDR1 as KGHSH and CDR2 as LQKENI. The CDR3 is 14 residues long. V trimming: 3 bases; J trimming: 5 bases; junction bases outside the gene matches: 5. The CDR3, as DNA: TGTGCCAGCTCACCCCGGACAGGGCTGACTGAAGCTTTCTTT. This translates into CASSPRTGLTEAFF.